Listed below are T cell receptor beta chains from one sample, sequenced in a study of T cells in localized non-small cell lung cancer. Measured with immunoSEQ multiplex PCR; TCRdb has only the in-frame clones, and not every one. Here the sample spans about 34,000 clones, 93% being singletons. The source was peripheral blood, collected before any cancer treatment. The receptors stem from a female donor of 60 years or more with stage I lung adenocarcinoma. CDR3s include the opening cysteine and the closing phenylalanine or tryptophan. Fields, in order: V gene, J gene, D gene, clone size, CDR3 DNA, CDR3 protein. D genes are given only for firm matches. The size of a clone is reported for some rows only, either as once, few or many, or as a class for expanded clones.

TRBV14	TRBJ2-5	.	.	TGTGCCAGCGGAGCCTGGAGCGGGACCCAGTACTTC	CASGAWSGTQYF
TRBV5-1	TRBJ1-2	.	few	TGCGCCAGCAGCTTGGCGGCAGACTATGGCTACACCTTC	CASSLAADYGYTF
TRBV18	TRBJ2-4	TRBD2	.	TGTGCCAGCTCCCCGGGGGGGTCAAACATTCAGTACTTC	CASSPGGSNIQYF
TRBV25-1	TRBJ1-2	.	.	TGTGCCAGCAGTGTTAGGGTTGGTGCGGGCTACACCTTC	CASSVRVGAGYTF
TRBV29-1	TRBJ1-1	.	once	TGCAGCGTTGGCCCCTCCCGCGACGGGAGGAACACTGAAGCTTTCTTT	CSVGPSRDGRNTEAFF
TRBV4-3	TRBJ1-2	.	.	TGCGCCAGCAGCCAAGAACGGAACTATGGCTACACCTTC	CASSQERNYGYTF
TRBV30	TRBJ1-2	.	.	TGTGCCTGGAGTGTAGGCGGGTTTGGCTACACCTTC	CAWSVGGFGYTF
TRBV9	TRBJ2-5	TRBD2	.	TGTGCCAGCAGCAAACTAGCGGGTGGGCCAGAGACCCAGTACTTC	CASSKLAGGPETQYF
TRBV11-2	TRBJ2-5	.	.	TGTGCCAGCAGCTCCACGGGGGCCACAGAGACCCAGTACTTC	CASSSTGATETQYF
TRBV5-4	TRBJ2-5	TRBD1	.	TGTGCCAGCAGCTTGGTACAGGGGGGCCAAGAGACCCAGTACTTC	CASSLVQGGQETQYF
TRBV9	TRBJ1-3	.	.	TGTGCCAGCAGCGTAGGGGAGCCAGGCCAGATATATTTT	CASSVGEPGQIYF
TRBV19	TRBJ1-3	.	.	TGTGCCAGTAGCGCCGGGACGTCGGTTAGAAACACCATATATTTT	CASSAGTSVRNTIYF
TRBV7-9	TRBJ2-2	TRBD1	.	TGTGCCAGCAGCTCAGACAGGGGGTTCACCGGGGAGCTGTTTTTT	CASSSDRGFTGELFF
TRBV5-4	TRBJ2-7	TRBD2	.	TGTGCCAGCAGCCGGCGGGGGTTCTACGAGCAGTACTTC	CASSRRGFYEQYF
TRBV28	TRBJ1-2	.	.	TGTGCCAGCAGTTTTTCGGGACGTCCTAACTATGGCTACACCTTC	CASSFSGRPNYGYTF
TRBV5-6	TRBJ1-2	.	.	TGTGCCAGCAGCTTGCGTGCGGGTCAGGGTCATGGCTACACCTTC	CASSLRAGQGHGYTF
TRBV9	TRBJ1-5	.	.	TGTGCCAGCAGCCCGGTTTATGACACGCGAGGGAATCAGCCCCAGCATTTT	CASSPVYDTRGNQPQHF
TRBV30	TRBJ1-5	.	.	TGTGCCTGGACCCCCGCGGGCAATCAGCCCCAGCATTTT	CAWTPAGNQPQHF
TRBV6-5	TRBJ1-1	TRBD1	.	TGTGCCAGCAGTTCGGCGGGACAGGGGAACACTGAAGCTTTCTTT	CASSSAGQGNTEAFF
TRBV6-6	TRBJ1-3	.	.	TGTGCCAGCAGCGTGGGAAACACCATATATTTT	CASSVGNTIYF
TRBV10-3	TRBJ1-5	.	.	TGTGCCATCAGTGAGGGTCCGGATATCACAGTCAATCAGCCCCAGCATTTT	CAISEGPDITVNQPQHF
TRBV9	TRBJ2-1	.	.	TGTGCCAGCAGCGTTACTTACAATGAGCAGTTCTTC	CASSVTYNEQFF
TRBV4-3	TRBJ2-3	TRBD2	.	TGCGCCAGCAGCCAAGAGCGTGCGGGGGTACCAGATACGCAGTATTTT	CASSQERAGVPDTQYF
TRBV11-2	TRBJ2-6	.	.	TGTGCCAGCAGCTTAGGGGCTGGGGCCAACGTCCTGACTTTC	CASSLGAGANVLTF
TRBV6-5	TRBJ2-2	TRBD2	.	TGTGCCAGCAGTTACCCTAGCGGGAACCCCACCGGGGAGCTGTTTTTT	CASSYPSGNPTGELFF
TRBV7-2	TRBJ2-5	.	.	TGTGCCAGCAGCCCCGGGACCTGGGCCGAAGAGACCCAGTACTTC	CASSPGTWAEETQYF
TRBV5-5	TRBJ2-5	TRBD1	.	TGTGCCAGCAGTTCAGTGACAGGGAACCAAGAGACCCAGTACTTC	CASSSVTGNQETQYF
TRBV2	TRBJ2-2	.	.	TGTGCCAGCAGTGACAGGACTTTAAACACCGGGGAGCTGTTTTTT	CASSDRTLNTGELFF
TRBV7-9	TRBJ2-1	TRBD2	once	TGTGCCAGCAGCCCCCGAGGGACTAGCATCCATGAGCAGTTCTTC	CASSPRGTSIHEQFF
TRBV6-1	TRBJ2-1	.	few	TGTGCCAGCAGGTTGGACGTTAGCTCCTACAATGAGCAGTTCTTC	CASRLDVSSYNEQFF
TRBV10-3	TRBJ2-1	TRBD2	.	TGTGCCACCCGGACTAGCGGGACCTACAATGAGCAGTTCTTC	CATRTSGTYNEQFF
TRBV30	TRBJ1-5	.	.	TGTGCCTGGAGTCGGCCTTCAGGGTACAGCAATCAGCCCCAGCATTTT	CAWSRPSGYSNQPQHF
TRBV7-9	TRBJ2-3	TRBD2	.	TGTGCCAGCGGACCTAGCGGGAGTACAGATACGCAGTATTTT	CASGPSGSTDTQYF
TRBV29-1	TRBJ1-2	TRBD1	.	TGCAGCGCCGACAGGGGGGACTATGGCTACACCTTC	CSADRGDYGYTF
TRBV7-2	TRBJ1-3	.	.	TGTGCCAGCAGCCCTGGAAGCTCTGGAAACACCATATATTTT	CASSPGSSGNTIYF
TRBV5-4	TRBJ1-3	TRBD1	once	TGTGCCAGCAGCTTGGGGACAGGGAGAAACACCATATATTTT	CASSLGTGRNTIYF
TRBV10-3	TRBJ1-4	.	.	TGTGCCATCAGTGAGTCGAATGAAAAACTGTTTTTT	CAISESNEKLFF
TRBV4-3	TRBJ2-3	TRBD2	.	TGCGCCAGCAGCCAACTAGCGGGGGGCACAGATACGCAGTATTTT	CASSQLAGGTDTQYF
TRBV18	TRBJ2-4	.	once	TGTGCCAGCTCACCGGGACATCCCCTAGAAAACATTCAGTACTTC	CASSPGHPLENIQYF
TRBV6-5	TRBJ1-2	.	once	TGTGCCAGCAGTTCTTACAGGGAGGGCGGCTACACCTTC	CASSSYREGGYTF
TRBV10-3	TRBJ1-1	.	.	TGTGCCATCAGTAGAGAACAGGGGAACACTGAAGCTTTCTTT	CAISREQGNTEAFF
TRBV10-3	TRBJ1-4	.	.	TGTGCCATCAATTCCGGGAGATTAGGAGAAAAACTGTTTTTT	CAINSGRLGEKLFF
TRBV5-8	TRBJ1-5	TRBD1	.	TGTGCCAGCAGCTTGGCCGACAGGGCTCAACCCCAGCATTTT	CASSLADRAQPQHF
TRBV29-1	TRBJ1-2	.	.	TGCAGCGTCCCCATCGGGGGAGGCTATGGCTACACCTTC	CSVPIGGGYGYTF
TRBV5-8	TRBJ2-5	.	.	TGTGCCAGCAGCTTGGCTTTGGGGGTGGAGACCCAGTACTTC	CASSLALGVETQYF
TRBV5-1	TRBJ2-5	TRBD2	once	TGCGCCAGCAGCCCAGCGGGAGGTCAGGAGACCCAGTACTTC	CASSPAGGQETQYF
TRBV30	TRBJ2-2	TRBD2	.	TGTGCCTGGAGTGAGGGGAAGGGGCTTTACCGCAGCGGGGACACCGGGGAGCTGTTTTTT	CAWSEGKGLYRSGDTGELFF
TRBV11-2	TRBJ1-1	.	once	TGTGCCAGCAGCTCCGTCTTACAGAGATATAACACTGAAGCTTTCTTT	CASSSVLQRYNTEAFF
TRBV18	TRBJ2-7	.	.	TGTGCCAGCTCACCATTTGAGGCAGGGCAATGGGAGAACTTC	CASSPFEAGQWENF
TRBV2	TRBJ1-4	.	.	TGTGCCAGCAGCGGGACGGAGGATAATGAAAAACTGTTTTTT	CASSGTEDNEKLFF
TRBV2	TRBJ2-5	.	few	TGTGCCAGCAGTGTGGGCCACTTAGGGGAGACCCAGTACTTC	CASSVGHLGETQYF